Listed below are T cell receptor beta chains from one sample, sequenced in a study of Ad26.COV2.S vaccination and SARS-CoV-2 variants. The data were produced by immunoSEQ multiplex PCR, yet TCRdb's version contains in-frame clones alone and is incomplete. The sample shows 430,000 or so clones, around 90% of them seen only once. The material sequenced was peripheral blood, taken in a trial of Ad26.COV2.S vaccine versus placebo. These receptors were collected from a person between 18 and 59 years old who received the Ad26.COV2.S COVID-19 vaccine or a placebo. Both conserved end residues are trimmed from each CDR3.

J | V | CDR3
TRBJ1-5 | TRBV6-2/TRBV6-3 | ASSYPYRDRGIGNQPQH
TRBJ1-1 | TRBV3-1/TRBV3-2 | ASSPTGVNTEAF
TRBJ1-2 | TRBV30 | AWIRRGQPFYGYT
TRBJ2-7 | TRBV27 | ASSLNSAYEQY
TRBJ2-3 | TRBV25-1 | ASSVAGSSTDTQY
TRBJ2-3 | TRBV30 | AWRGRNSDTQY
TRBJ2-2 | TRBV20-1 | SASGREGPGELF
TRBJ1-1 | TRBV27 | ASIPGGQGPLNTEAF
TRBJ2-7 | TRBV6-2/TRBV6-3 | ASSTGLAGVPY
TRBJ2-3 | TRBV3-1/TRBV3-2 | ASSQNRGPWSSTQY
TRBJ1-2 | TRBV11-2 | ASSLSGTGLYGYT
TRBJ2-7 | TRBV7-9 | ASSPGVITYEQY
TRBJ2-3 | TRBV10-1 | ASSEGTSGSGDTQY
TRBJ2-1 | TRBV27 | ASSLRERTEQF
TRBJ2-3 | TRBV10-3 | AIRNPPAGTIETDTQY
TRBJ2-1 | TRBV10-3 | AISESSPPSSTQEQF
TRBJ2-3 | TRBV7-9 | ASSLGLAAATDTQY